The 24 T cell receptor beta chains below were found in one sample sequenced in a study of control samples from healthy donors and cancer patients. Sequenced by immunoSEQ multiplex PCR; TCRdb stores in-frame clones only, minus some. The sample has 150,000 or so clones, approximately 96% seen once. The sequenced sample was blood. These receptors were taken from a woman aged 40 to 55 in good health.

This clone was seen a handful of times. The V gene is TRBV5-8, the J gene TRBJ1-6, with 8 bases matching TRBD1. Germline loops: CDR1 SGHTS, CDR2 YDEGEE. This CDR3 spans 14 amino acids. V was pared by 6 bases and J by 9 bases, with 8 bases of the junction left unmatched. CDR3 DNA: TGTGCCAGCACCTCCGGGACAGGAAGTTCACCCCTCCACTTT. Its translation is CASTSGTGSSPLHF.

This clone has only one observation. This chain uses TRBV14 with TRBJ2-1, with 10 bases identical to TRBD2. Per the germline V gene, CDR1 is SGHDN and CDR2 is FVKESK. Trimming removed 2 bases from V and 1 base from J; junction bases left unmatched: 5. The CDR3 spans 17 residues. CDR3 nucleotide sequence: TGTGCCAGCAGCCAACAAGGGACTAGCGCGTCCTACAATGAGCAGTTCTTC. It codes for CASSQQGTSASYNEQFF.

The CDR3 is CASSPGRRFSGANVLTF. The CDR3 DNA is TGTGCCAGCTCACCAGGGCGACGCTTCTCTGGGGCCAACGTCCTGACTTTC. The chain joins TRBV18 to TRBJ2-6; D remains unclear. CDR3 length: 17 amino acids. V shed 2 bases and J shed 0 bases, with 11 bases lying between them. Germline values: CDR1 KGHSH, CDR2 LQKENI. Filled out from reference TRBV18 and TRBJ2-6, the complete variable domain reads NAGVMQNPRHLVRRRGQEARLRCSPMKGHSHVYWYRQLPEEGLKFMVYLQKENIIDESGMPKERFSAEFPKEGPSILRIQQVVRGDSAAYFCASSPGRRFSGANVLTFGAGSRLTVL.

The J gene is TRBJ2-5, the V gene TRBV6-5; TRBD1 or TRBD2 may be the D gene (6 bases each). Trimming removed 8 bases at V and 2 bases at J, with 18 bases between. Germline V gene lookup returns CDR1 MNHEY and CDR2 SVGAGI. The CDR3 extends over 15 amino acids. This chain's CDR3 is CASSLGGGGQETQYF. The DNA for the CDR3 is TGTGCCAGCTCCTTAGGGGGTGGGGGGCAAGAGACCCAGTACTTC.

This clone was detected only once. The chain joins TRBV27 to TRBJ1-1; no firm D call. Deletions cut 3 bases from V and 1 base from J, with 9 bases between. The CDR3 has 14 residues. CDR1 is MNHEY and CDR2 is SMNVEV in the germline V gene (reference sequence). The CDR3 sequence is CASSFRQKNTEAFF. The CDR3 DNA is TGTGCCAGCAGTTTTCGGCAGAAGAACACTGAAGCTTTCTTT.

The rearrangement uses TRBV30 and TRBJ1-1; D is perhaps TRBD1 (6 bases). The CDR3 loop spans 13 amino acids. V was shortened by 4 bases and J by 0 bases, with 9 bases between the two germline ends. In germline, CDR1 is GTSNPN, CDR2 SVGIG (reference sequence). Here the CDR3 DNA reads TGTGCCTGGATTGGACAGCTGAACACTGAAGCTTTCTTT. Amino acids: CAWIGQLNTEAFF.

CDR3 sequence (DNA): TGTGCCAGCAGCAGGGGGAACTACGAGCAGTACTTC. Encoded protein: CASSRGNYEQYF. The gene calls are TRBV5-4 and TRBJ2-7; TRBD1 is a possible D gene (6 bases). V was trimmed by 4 bases and J by 3 bases, leaving 8 bases between them. The CDR3 loop spans 12 amino acids. Germline V lookup: CDR1 SGHNT, CDR2 YYREEE (reference sequence).

The chain employs TRBV7-2 and TRBJ2-3; 11 bases line up with TRBD1. The CDR3 is 16 residues long. The junction had 7 bases not matched to a gene; V was cut back by 4 bases and J by 4 bases. Germline V gene data show CDR1 as SGHTA and CDR2 as FQGNSA. CDR3 DNA: TGTGCCAGCAGCTCACCAGGACAGGGGGCCGCAGATACGCAGTATTTT. Translation gives CASSSPGQGAADTQYF.

V gene TRBV7-8 combines with J gene TRBJ1-2; tentative D call: TRBD1 (5 bases). V lost 3 bases and J 3 bases, leaving 11 bases between the germline ends. There are 14 residues in the CDR3. The germline V gene encodes CDR1 SGHVS and CDR2 FQNEAQ. DNA of the CDR3: TGTGCCAGCAGCTTGGAGGGGAGGGACTATGGCTACACCTTC. It codes for CASSLEGRDYGYTF.

The rearrangement joins TRBV5-6 to TRBJ1-2; no definite D call. From germline, CDR1 is SGHDT and CDR2 YYEEEE. V gave up 0 bases and J gave up 5 bases, with 14 bases separating them. The CDR3 length is 15 residues. CDR3 in DNA: TGTGCCAGCAGCTTGGCCCCCGCAGGACGATATGGCTACACCTTC. Its protein is CASSLAPAGRYGYTF.

The DNA of the CDR3 is TGCGCCAGCAGCCAAGGCCGTGGTAGCGGCCGATACGAGCAGTACTTC. Translation: CASSQGRGSGRYEQYF. J is TRBJ2-7 and V is TRBV4-1; possible D gene TRBD2, 6 bases. Per the germline V gene, CDR1 is MGHRA and CDR2 is YSYEKL. CDR3 length equals 16 residues. V was clipped by 1 base and J by 4 bases, with 17 bases between them.

This clone was counted a single time. The genes are TRBV25-1 and TRBJ2-6, with a weak D call TRBD2 (5 bases). The CDR3 spans 17 residues. Germline values: CDR1 MGHDK, CDR2 SYGVNS. V was cut by 3 bases and J by 4 bases, with 16 bases left in between. The CDR3 sequence: CASSDDLQTGGANVLTF. The CDR3 DNA is TGTGCCAGCAGTGATGACTTGCAAACGGGGGGGGCCAACGTCCTGACTTTC.

The V gene is TRBV9, the J gene TRBJ2-1; 11 bases match TRBD2. The germline V gene has CDR1 SGDLS and CDR2 YYNGEE. The ends lost 3 bases at V and 4 bases at J; junction bases unmatched: 6. The CDR3 runs 16 residues. CDR3 sequence reads: CASSDLLAGVYNEQFF. The CDR3 DNA reads as TGTGCCAGCAGCGACTTACTAGCGGGAGTGTACAATGAGCAGTTCTTC. Full variable domain (outside the CDR3, taken from reference TRBV9 and TRBJ2-1): DSGVTQTPKHLITATGQRVTLRCSPRSGDLSVYWYQQSLDQGLQFLIQYYNGEERAKGNILERFSAQQFPDLHSELNLSSLELGDSALYFCASSDLLAGVYNEQFFGPGTRLTVL.

This clone appeared once. V is TRBV2 and J is TRBJ1-2, with D hard to call. Germline CDR1 and CDR2: SNHLY and FYNNEI. The ends were cut back, 7 bases at V and 6 bases at J, with 12 bases in the middle. This CDR3 is built from 12 residues. As DNA, the CDR3 is TGTGCCAGCACCAGAAGGTTAAATGGCTACACCTTC. Its protein is CASTRRLNGYTF.

This rearrangement joins TRBV9 to TRBJ1-4; D is ambiguous. Germline V gives CDR1 SGDLS, CDR2 YYNGEE. The CDR3 has 14 amino acids. Trimming pared 0 bases from V and 0 bases from J, leaving 3 bases between. The CDR3 loop reads CASSVGATNEKLFF. CDR3 nucleotide sequence: TGTGCCAGCAGCGTAGGCGCAACTAATGAAAAACTGTTTTTT. The full variable domain, in which reference TRBV9 and TRBJ1-4 provide the parts outside the CDR3, is DSGVTQTPKHLITATGQRVTLRCSPRSGDLSVYWYQQSLDQGLQFLIQYYNGEERAKGNILERFSAQQFPDLHSELNLSSLELGDSALYFCASSVGATNEKLFFGSGTQLSVL.

The chain joins TRBV6-5 to TRBJ1-2; possibly TRBD1 for D (5 bases). V lost 2 bases and J 13 bases, leaving 17 bases between the germline ends. The CDR3 has 13 residues. Germline values: CDR1 MNHEY, CDR2 SVGAGI. CDR3 coding DNA: TGTGCCAGCAGTTACCTTCGGGACCGTGTGTGCACCTTC. Amino acid sequence: CASSYLRDRVCTF.

This chain uses TRBV5-1 with TRBJ1-2, with no clear D. Germline V gene data show CDR1 as SGHRS and CDR2 as YFSETQ. V was trimmed by 3 bases and J by 2 bases, leaving 8 bases between them. The CDR3 extends over 13 amino acids. The CDR3 DNA sequence: TGCGCCAGCAGCTCGGACGGGAACTATGGCTACACCTTC. This translates into CASSSDGNYGYTF.

Worth noting for this clone: Germline and junction disagree at one end, which may indicate a read error. V gene TRBV28 combines with J gene TRBJ1-2, with 7 bases fitting TRBD1. The germline V gene has CDR1 MDHEN and CDR2 SYDVKM. The CDR3 has 13 amino acids. CDR3 loop: CAGSLAGGYGYTF. The CDR3 DNA is TGTGCCGGCAGTTTGGCAGGGGGCTATGGCTACACCTTC.

The chain recombines TRBV7-2 with TRBJ2-2; tentative D call: TRBD2 (5 bases). CDR3 length: 16 residues. V lost 1 base to trimming and J lost 0 bases, with 9 bases between them. Germline V gene data show CDR1 as SGHTA and CDR2 as FQGNSA. CDR3 nucleotides: TGTGCCAGCAGCTTAGTTGGAGGCCCGAACACCGGGGAGCTGTTTTTT. Residues: CASSLVGGPNTGELFF. Combining the CDR3 with reference TRBV7-2 and TRBJ2-2 gives the whole variable domain GAGVSQSPSNKVTEKGKDVELRCDPISGHTALYWYRQSLGQGLEFLIYFQGNSAPDKSGLPSDRFSAERTGGSVSTLTIQRTQQEDSAVYLCASSLVGGPNTGELFFGEGSRLTVL.

This chain joins TRBV6-5 and TRBJ1-1; 8 bases are shared with TRBD1. The germline gives CDR1 MNHEY, CDR2 SVGAGI. The CDR3 spans 13 residues. Trimming took 6 bases from V and 8 from J; bases not matched to a gene: 8. CDR3 bases: TGTGCCAGCAGCCGGGACAGGACCCTCGAAGCTTTCTTT. Protein sequence: CASSRDRTLEAFF.

The V and J genes are TRBV19 and TRBJ1-4; no definite D call. The CDR3 contains 16 residues. Germline lookup yields CDR1 LNHDA and CDR2 SQIVND (reference sequence). Trimming took off 3 bases at V and 8 bases at J, with 19 bases between the two ends. In nucleotides, the CDR3 is TGTGCCAGTAGTATGGGGTTCGAGGGTTTTGTGGAAAAACTGTTTTTT. Encoded protein: CASSMGFEGFVEKLFF.

The chain couples TRBV4-2 to TRBJ2-2; D is perhaps TRBD1 or TRBD2 (5 bases each). Per germline, CDR1 LGHNA and CDR2 YNFKEQ. CDR3 length: 15 residues. V shed 1 base and J shed 5 bases, with 11 bases lying between them. The CDR3 sequence: CASSQGGTGTGELFF. The CDR3 coding sequence is TGTGCCAGCAGCCAAGGAGGGACGGGGACCGGGGAGCTGTTTTTT.

The CDR3 loop is CASSISFGREAFF. For the CDR3, the DNA is TGTGCCAGTAGTATATCGTTCGGACGGGAAGCTTTCTTT. The chain uses TRBV19 and TRBJ1-1; D remains ambiguous. Germline loops: CDR1 LNHDA, CDR2 SQIVND (reference sequence). Between the trimmed V and J ends, which lost 2 bases and 8 bases, there was a span of 12 bases. The CDR3 has 13 residues.

The rearrangement uses TRBV9 and TRBJ1-2; D gene uncertain. Between the trimmed V and J ends, which lost 6 bases and 7 bases, there was a span of 22 bases. The germline V gene encodes CDR1 SGDLS and CDR2 YYNGEE. This CDR3 spans 15 amino acids. CDR3 sequence: CASTPPPGRDGGYTF. In DNA form, the CDR3 reads TGTGCCAGCACCCCGCCACCGGGGAGAGATGGTGGCTACACCTTC.